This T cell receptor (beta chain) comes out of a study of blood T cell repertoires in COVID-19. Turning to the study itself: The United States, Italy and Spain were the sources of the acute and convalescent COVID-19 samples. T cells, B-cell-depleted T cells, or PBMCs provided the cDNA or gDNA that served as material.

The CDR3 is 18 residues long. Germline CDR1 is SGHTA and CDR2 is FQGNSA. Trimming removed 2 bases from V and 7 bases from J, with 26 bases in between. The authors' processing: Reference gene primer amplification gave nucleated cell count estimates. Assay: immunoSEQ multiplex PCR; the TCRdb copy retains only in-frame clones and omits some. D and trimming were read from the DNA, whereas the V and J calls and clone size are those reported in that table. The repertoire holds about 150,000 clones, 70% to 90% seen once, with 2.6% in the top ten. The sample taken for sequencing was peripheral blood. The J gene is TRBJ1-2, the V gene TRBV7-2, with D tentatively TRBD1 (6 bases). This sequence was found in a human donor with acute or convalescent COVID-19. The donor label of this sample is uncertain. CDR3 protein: CASSLRAVTGAGAPGYTF. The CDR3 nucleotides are TGTGCCAGCAGCTTACGCGCGGTAACAGGAGCAGGGGCGCCTGGCTACACCTTC.